The 16 T cell receptor beta chains reported below all come from one sample, sequenced in a study of T cell responses to AZD1222 COVID-19 vaccine. Clones were read by immunoSEQ multiplex PCR, and TCRdb kept only the in-frame ones, dropping some. In the table there are roughly 100,000 clones, more than 70% of which are singletons. The sequencing here drew on peripheral blood, taken on day 0 of AZD1222 vaccination. These receptors were obtained from an adult in good health.

A few counts support this clone. CDR3 nucleotide sequence: TGTGCCAGCAGTGAAGCGCCCGGGGGAAGCACAGATACGCAGTATTTT. Translated: CASSEAPGGSTDTQYF. V is TRBV6-1 and J is TRBJ2-3, with D maybe TRBD2 (6 bases). The CDR3 runs to 16 residues. Trimming shortened V by 0 bases and J by 0 bases, and 10 bases separated the two germline ends. Germline V CDR1 and CDR2: MNHNS, SASEGT.

This clone has more than one count but fewer than ten. V gene TRBV29-1 combines with J gene TRBJ2-3; D remains unclear. Germline V CDR1 and CDR2: SQVTM, ANQGSEA. V lost 5 bases, J lost 6 bases, and 18 bases lay in between. This CDR3 contains 14 residues. The CDR3 loop is CSVWAMFPLDTQYF. Here the CDR3 DNA reads TGCAGCGTTTGGGCTATGTTCCCTTTGGATACGCAGTATTTT.

The chain links TRBV5-8 to TRBJ1-1; the match to TRBD1 covers 7 bases. Germline lookup yields CDR1 SGHTS and CDR2 YDEGEE. The CDR3 spans 15 residues. Germline trimming cut 4 bases from V and 1 base from J; bases unmatched to any gene: 7. CDR3 bases: TGTGCCAGCAGCGACTACAGGGGCCCGAACACTGAAGCTTTCTTT. Amino acids: CASSDYRGPNTEAFF.

This chain uses TRBV12-3 or TRBV12-4 with TRBJ2-7; 7 bases map to TRBD1. V trimming: 7 bases; J trimming: 6 bases; junction bases outside the gene matches: 9. This CDR3 contains 13 residues. DNA of the CDR3: TGTGCCAGCACACCCACAGGGGTCGGCGAGCAGTACTTC. It codes for CASTPTGVGEQYF.

The chain links TRBV10-3 to TRBJ2-3, with D possibly being TRBD2 (5 bases). Trimming left V 11 bases short and J 2 bases short, with 17 bases between. This CDR3 has 14 residues. Germline V gene lookup returns CDR1 ENHRY and CDR2 SYGVKD. The CDR3 protein is CALSGGLATDTQYF. The CDR3 DNA sequence: TGTGCCCTTTCCGGTGGACTTGCCACAGATACGCAGTATTTT.

The V gene is TRBV23-1, the J gene TRBJ2-7; TRBD1 matches 10 bases. TRBV23-1 is sorted into the ORF group, with uncertain function. Unmatched junction bases numbered 2, after V lost 0 bases and J lost 0 bases. The CDR3 runs 16 residues. The CDR3 here is CASSQSRTGGSYEQYF. The CDR3 region has the DNA TGCGCCAGCAGTCAATCCCGGACAGGGGGCTCCTACGAGCAGTACTTC.

The chain uses TRBV7-2 and TRBJ2-3; 8 bases line up with TRBD2. Germline-derived CDR1 and CDR2 are SGHTA and FQGNSA. The length of the CDR3 is 13 residues. V trimming: 8 bases; J trimming: 5 bases; junction bases outside the gene matches: 6. The CDR3 loop reads CASSPGGRDTQYF. CDR3 bases: TGTGCCAGCTCACCGGGGGGGAGAGATACGCAGTATTTT.

The chain uses TRBV9 and TRBJ2-7; 9 nucleotides line up with TRBD1. Trimming cost V 3 bases and J 3 bases; bases outside gene matches: 7. The CDR3 loop spans 15 amino acids. Germline lookup yields CDR1 SGDLS and CDR2 YYNGEE. In nucleotides, the CDR3 is TGTGCCAGCAGCGCAGAGGGACAGGGAATCTACGAGCAGTACTTC. Translation gives CASSAEGQGIYEQYF.

In its sample, this clone was seen a few times. CDR3 amino acids: CASSLDREASGNTIYF. The CDR3 nucleotides are TGCGCCAGCAGTTTGGACAGGGAGGCTTCTGGAAACACCATATATTTT. The chain couples TRBV10-1 to TRBJ1-3; 8 bases line up with TRBD1. Looked up from germline, CDR1 is WNHNN and CDR2 is SYGVQD (reference sequence). The CDR3 loop spans 16 amino acids. Unmatched junction bases numbered 7, after V lost 5 bases and J lost 1 base.

V gene TRBV6-5 combines with J gene TRBJ1-5, with TRBD1 identical over 8 bases. Germline V gene lookup returns CDR1 MNHEY and CDR2 SVGAGI. The CDR3 spans 12 residues. The V and J ends lost 10 bases and 7 bases, in that order; junction bases with no gene match: 6. Written as DNA, the CDR3 is TGTGCCACTCAGACAGGGGACCAGCCCCAGCATTTT. Amino acid sequence: CATQTGDQPQHF.

In nucleotides, the CDR3 is TGTGCCAGCAGCTTGACGGGGATTTCTGGAAACACCATATATTTT. Encoded protein: CASSLTGISGNTIYF. This chain links TRBV5-5 with TRBJ1-3, with D unclear. The germline V gene encodes CDR1 SGHKS and CDR2 YYEKEE (reference sequence). V was trimmed by 1 base and J by 1 base, leaving 9 bases between them. The CDR3 runs 15 residues.

The V call is TRBV9, the J call TRBJ2-1, with TRBD1 as a possible D gene (5 bases). V shed 0 bases and J shed 10 bases, with 11 bases lying between them. In germline, CDR1 is SGDLS, CDR2 YYNGEE. This CDR3 is built from 13 residues. CDR3 nucleotides: TGTGCCAGCAGCGTAGATCAGGGAACGGAGCAGTTCTTC. Amino acids: CASSVDQGTEQFF.

The chain uses TRBV18 and TRBJ2-7, with D tentatively TRBD1 (5 bases). The CDR3 is 16 amino acids. CDR1 is KGHSH and CDR2 is LQKENI in the germline V gene. The V end was cut by 2 bases, the J end by 0 bases, with 14 bases between. CDR3 loop: CASSPIAQVNSYEQYF. DNA of the CDR3: TGTGCCAGCTCACCAATCGCACAGGTGAACTCCTACGAGCAGTACTTC.

The chain couples TRBV5-6 to TRBJ1-5, with 7 nucleotides matching TRBD1. V dropped 0 bases and J dropped 3; count of bases not matched to a gene: 6. The germline CDR1 and CDR2 sequences are SGHDT and YYEEEE. The CDR3 spans 16 residues. The CDR3 DNA reads as TGTGCCAGCAGCTTGGCCGGGACAGCAATCAATCAGCCCCAGCATTTT. This sequence encodes CASSLAGTAINQPQHF.

CDR3 amino acids: CASSMRNGGSSGGDTQYF. CDR3 DNA sequence: TGTGCCAGTAGTATGCGGAACGGGGGCTCCTCGGGAGGTGATACGCAGTATTTT. This chain uses TRBV19 with TRBJ2-3; tentatively, D is TRBD2 (7 bases). The CDR3 runs to 18 residues. Per the germline V gene, CDR1 is LNHDA and CDR2 is SQIVND (reference sequence). V lost 3 bases, J lost 6 bases, and 25 bases lay in between.

The V and J genes are TRBV9 and TRBJ2-2, with D possibly matching TRBD1 (6 bases). V was shortened by 1 base and J by 7 bases, with 14 bases between the two germline ends. This CDR3 has 15 residues. CDR1 SGDLS and CDR2 YYNGEE come from the germline V gene. CDR3 sequence (DNA): TGTGCCAGCAGCGTACGAACAGGGATGAACGGGGAGCTGTTTTTT. Its protein is CASSVRTGMNGELFF.